The next 2 T cell receptor beta chains were all read from a single sample in a study of cytomegalovirus exposure and HLA in healthy donors. Clones were sequenced by immunoSEQ multiplex PCR, and TCRdb holds only the in-frame ones, with some missing. The data contain 60,000 to 70,000 clones, around 89% of them singletons. The sequencing sample was made of PBMCs. Receptors were obtained from a woman aged 18 to 35 in good health and CMV-seronegative.

The chain recombines TRBV7-9 with TRBJ1-3; TRBD1 is a possible D gene (5 bases). There are 16 residues in the CDR3. Deletions cut 5 bases from V and 4 bases from J, with 18 bases between. Germline V gene data show CDR1 as SEHNR and CDR2 as FQNEAQ (reference sequence). The CDR3 nucleotides are TGTGCCAGCAGCAAACAGACAGCTCCCCCAGGAAACACCATATATTTT. As protein: CASSKQTAPPGNTIYF.

In this sample, this clone turned up a few times. The V and J genes are TRBV5-5 and TRBJ2-7, with a possible D match to TRBD1 (6 bases). Trimming took off 2 bases at V and 4 bases at J, with 16 bases between the two ends. Germline CDR1 is SGHKS and CDR2 is YYEKEE (reference sequence). The CDR3 consists of 15 residues. This CDR3 is CASSFGLGQWYEQYF. CDR3 in DNA: TGTGCCAGCAGCTTCGGACTGGGACAATGGTACGAGCAGTACTTC.